A single sample is the source of the 24 T cell receptor beta chains below, sequenced in a study of blood T cell repertoires in COVID-19. Measured with immunoSEQ multiplex PCR; TCRdb has only the in-frame clones, and not every one. The sample yields around 95,000 clones, 88% seen once. The sequenced material came from peripheral blood. Every receptor here comes from a human donor in a cohort sampled during active COVID-19.

The V call is TRBV29-1, the J call TRBJ1-2; unclear D gene. Germline V CDR1 and CDR2: SQVTM, ANQGSEA. This CDR3 region has 9 residues. V was shortened by 3 bases and J by 8 bases, with 4 bases between the two germline ends. CDR3 sequence reads: CSVDEGYTF. The CDR3 bases are TGCAGCGTTGATGAGGGCTACACCTTC.

The V call is TRBV25-1, the J call TRBJ2-1, with D hard to call. Germline values: CDR1 MGHDK, CDR2 SYGVNS. This CDR3 spans 11 amino acids. The V and J ends lost 6 bases and 6 bases respectively, with 6 bases between them. CDR3 bases: TGTGCCAGCAGGTATAGCAATGAGCAGTTCTTC. It encodes CASRYSNEQFF. The whole variable domain, filled in from reference TRBV25-1 and TRBJ2-1, reads EADIYQTPRYLVIGTGKKITLECSQTMGHDKMYWYQQDPGMELHLIHYSYGVNSTEKGDLSSESTVSRIRTEHFPLTLESARPSHTSQYLCASRYSNEQFFGPGTRLTVL.

The genes are TRBV4-2 and TRBJ2-3, with 7 bases fitting TRBD2. The CDR3 is made up of 18 amino acids. The V gene's germline CDR1 is LGHNA and CDR2 YNFKEQ. The V gene end was trimmed by 0 bases and the J gene end by 1 base; junction bases not matched to a gene: 10. In DNA form, the CDR3 reads TGTGCCAGCAGCCAAGAACTCGCGGGAGCTGGAGGCACAGATACGCAGTATTTT. Residues: CASSQELAGAGGTDTQYF.

The V gene is TRBV5-4, the J gene TRBJ2-1; maybe TRBD2 (5 bases). V lost 0 bases, J lost 1 base, and 8 bases lay in between. The CDR3 has 15 residues. Germline V gene lookup returns CDR1 SGHNT and CDR2 YYREEE (reference sequence). Written as DNA, the CDR3 is TGTGCCAGCAGCTTGGGAGGGAGTTCCTACAATGAGCAGTTCTTC. Translation gives CASSLGGSSYNEQFF.

This clone was observed a few times. The chain couples TRBV2 to TRBJ1-3; 9 bases match TRBD1. The CDR3 totals 16 residues. CDR1 is SNHLY, CDR2 FYNNEI, per germline. V lost 6 bases to trimming and J lost 0 bases; unmatched junction nucleotides: 6. In DNA form, the CDR3 reads TGTGCCAGCAGACGACAGGGGGGGGTCTCTGGAAACACCATATATTTT. Protein product: CASRRQGGVSGNTIYF.

The CDR3 DNA reads as TGTGCCAGCAGCCAGGGACTAGCGGGCCGCGGGACCCAGTACTTC. Its translation: CASSQGLAGRGTQYF. J is TRBJ2-5 and V is TRBV7-2, with 12 nucleotides matching TRBD2. Per the germline V gene, CDR1 is SGHTA and CDR2 is FQGNSA. The CDR3 spans 15 residues. V dropped 5 bases and J dropped 7; count of bases not matched to a gene: 8.

This clone has only a few counts. CDR3 sequence reads: CSASDREVSPLHF. The CDR3 DNA follows: TGCAGTGCTAGTGACAGGGAGGTGTCACCCCTCCACTTT. The rearrangement joins TRBV20-1 to TRBJ1-6; 7 bases are shared with TRBD1. This CDR3 has 13 amino acids. V lost 3 bases and J lost 10; bases outside the gene matches: 6. Per the germline V gene, CDR1 is DFQATT and CDR2 is SNEGSKA (reference sequence).

V gene TRBV7-3 combines with J gene TRBJ2-1, with 9 bases identical to TRBD2. Looked up from germline, CDR1 is SGHTA and CDR2 is FQGTGA. The trim removed 5 bases at V and 8 bases at J, leaving 10 bases unmatched. This CDR3 has 15 amino acids. The CDR3 bases are TGTGCCAGCAGCCCCAGTAGCGGGAGAGTATATGAGCAGTTCTTC. As protein: CASSPSSGRVYEQFF.

The rearrangement uses TRBV5-1 and TRBJ2-6; maybe TRBD2 (5 bases). Looked up from germline, CDR1 is SGHRS and CDR2 is YFSETQ. CDR3 size: 15 residues. V lost 5 bases to trimming and J lost 0 bases, with 9 bases between them. The CDR3, as DNA: TGCGCCAGCAGGAGGGAGCACTCTGGGGCCAACGTCCTGACTTTC. Translated: CASRREHSGANVLTF.

V gene TRBV15 combines with J gene TRBJ1-3, with 7 bases lining up with TRBD1. The CDR3 has 18 amino acids. J gave up 0 bases and V 3 bases, and 11 bases lay outside the gene matches. Germline V lookup: CDR1 LNHNV, CDR2 YYDKDF (reference sequence). This chain's CDR3 is CATSRGMTGSSSGNTIYF. CDR3 nucleotides: TGTGCCACCAGCAGGGGGATGACAGGGTCCAGCTCTGGAAACACCATATATTTT.

This clone was observed a single time. CDR3 nucleotide sequence: TGTGCCTGGAGTGTACGTGGGGACTACACAGATACGCAGTATTTT. Translation: CAWSVRGDYTDTQYF. The chain combines TRBV30 with TRBJ2-3; 7 bases line up with TRBD2. Germline CDR1 reads GTSNPN; CDR2 reads SVGIG (reference sequence). With V trimmed by 0 bases and J by 2 bases, 5 bases remained unmatched. The CDR3 contains 15 residues.

The rearrangement links TRBV6-5 to TRBJ2-1; 12 bases match TRBD2. V dropped 4 bases and J dropped 6; count of bases not matched to a gene: 7. Per the germline V gene, CDR1 is MNHEY and CDR2 is SVGAGI. CDR3 length equals 16 residues. CDR3 DNA: TGTGCCAGCAGTTTACGACTAGCGGGGGAAGTCAATGAGCAGTTCTTC. The encoded protein is CASSLRLAGEVNEQFF.

This rearrangement joins TRBV5-1 to TRBJ2-1, with 14 bases identical to TRBD2. The CDR3 length is 17 residues. The J segment lost 7 bases and the V segment lost 0 bases, leaving 6 bases of the junction unmatched. Germline V gene sequence: CDR1 SGHRS, CDR2 YFSETQ. CDR3 sequence (DNA): TGCGCCAGCAGCTTGGGACTAGCGGGAGGGCCACGGAATGAGCAGTTCTTC. It encodes CASSLGLAGGPRNEQFF.

The chain recombines TRBV3-1 (or the pseudogene TRBV3-2) with TRBJ1-1; D is unclear. The CDR3 covers 14 residues. Trimming took off 4 bases at V and 2 bases at J, with 11 bases between the two ends. Germline V CDR1 and CDR2: LGHDT, YNNKEL (reference sequence). The CDR3 protein is CASSRSGSNTEAFF. CDR3 DNA: TGTGCCAGCAGCCGCTCCGGGTCCAACACTGAAGCTTTCTTT.

The sample holds a few counts of this clone. The V call is TRBV19, the J call TRBJ2-3; D is possibly TRBD1 (6 bases). The ends were cut back, 5 bases at V and 1 base at J, with 7 bases in the middle. The CDR3 runs 13 residues. CDR1 and CDR2 (germline): LNHDA, SQIVND (reference sequence). The CDR3 DNA follows: TGTGCCAGTAGTGCAGGGGGCACAGATACGCAGTATTTT. The encoded protein is CASSAGGTDTQYF.

The chain joins TRBV9 to TRBJ2-7, with D maybe TRBD2 (6 bases). Trimming took off 0 bases at V and 4 bases at J, with 14 bases between the two ends. This CDR3 has 15 amino acids. CDR1 and CDR2 (germline): SGDLS, YYNGEE. The DNA for the CDR3 is TGTGCCAGCAGCGTAGATGGCGGGAATCCTTACGAGCAGTACTTC. Amino acid sequence: CASSVDGGNPYEQYF.

This clone was counted a few times. The genes are TRBV9 and TRBJ1-5, with 8 nucleotides matching TRBD1. J was trimmed by 5 bases and V by 0 bases; bases with no gene match: 4. The CDR3 runs 15 residues. CDR1 SGDLS and CDR2 YYNGEE come from the germline V gene. DNA for the CDR3: TGTGCCAGCAGCGTAGATGCGACAGGGGATCAGCCCCAGCATTTT. It translates to CASSVDATGDQPQHF.

The chain combines TRBV11-2 with TRBJ1-1; 7 bases line up with TRBD1. V lost 4 bases, J lost 3 bases, and 8 bases stayed unmatched. Germline V gene lookup returns CDR1 SGHAT and CDR2 FQNNGV. This CDR3 is 15 amino acids long. The DNA of the CDR3 is TGTGCCAGCAGCTCCACTGGACAGGCGGACACTGAAGCTTTCTTT. Its translation: CASSSTGQADTEAFF.

The chain uses TRBV18 and TRBJ2-6; tentative D call: TRBD1 (5 bases). This CDR3 region has 17 residues. Germline CDR1 KGHSH, CDR2 LQKENI. The ends were cut back, 4 bases at V and 4 bases at J, with 17 bases in the middle. CDR3 sequence reads: CASSQNTGSGGANVLTF. CDR3 coding DNA: TGTGCCAGCTCACAAAATACAGGTTCAGGCGGGGCCAACGTCCTGACTTTC.

CDR3 in amino acids: CAISESPSGSSTDTQYF. The CDR3 nucleotides are TGTGCCATCAGTGAGTCCCCTAGCGGGAGTAGCACAGATACGCAGTATTTT. The V gene is TRBV10-3, the J gene TRBJ2-3; TRBD2 agrees at 10 bases. Trimming removed 0 bases from V and 0 bases from J; junction bases left unmatched: 3. This CDR3 is built from 17 residues. Germline V gene data show CDR1 as ENHRY and CDR2 as SYGVKD.

The chain joins TRBV10-1 to TRBJ1-4, with 7 bases identical to TRBD1. The CDR3 loop spans 17 amino acids. V shed 2 bases and J 8 bases; nucleotides not matched to a gene: 14. Per germline, CDR1 WNHNN and CDR2 SYGVQD (reference sequence). CDR3 region: CASSEPPDRVIGEKLFF. CDR3 DNA: TGCGCCAGCAGTGAGCCGCCTGACAGGGTGATAGGGGAAAAACTGTTTTTT.

The chain employs TRBV10-1 and TRBJ2-1, with TRBD1 as a possible D gene (5 bases). This CDR3 is 16 amino acids long. The V end lost 2 bases, the J end lost 1 base, and 12 bases lay between the germline ends. Germline V lookup: CDR1 WNHNN, CDR2 SYGVQD (reference sequence). CDR3 loop: CASSEISGKSYNEQFF. The CDR3 nucleotides are TGCGCCAGCAGTGAGATCTCAGGGAAGTCCTACAATGAGCAGTTCTTC.

The rearrangement joins TRBV7-9 to TRBJ1-4; D is perhaps TRBD1 (6 bases). Per the germline V gene, CDR1 is SEHNR and CDR2 is FQNEAQ (reference sequence). V lost 5 bases and J 4 bases, leaving 14 bases between the germline ends. CDR3 length: 15 amino acids. CDR3 sequence: CASSVSTGFNEKLFF. The CDR3 nucleotides read TGTGCCAGCAGCGTCAGTACAGGGTTTAATGAAAAACTGTTTTTT.

The gene calls are TRBV4-3 and TRBJ2-3; 9 nucleotides align to TRBD2. CDR1 and CDR2 from the germline V gene are LGHNA and YSLEER. The CDR3 covers 18 residues. V lost 1 base to trimming and J lost 4 bases; unmatched junction nucleotides: 12. The DNA for the CDR3 is TGCGCCAGCAGCCAAGGGACGACTAGCGGAGGGGAGGCAGATACGCAGTATTTT. Translated: CASSQGTTSGGEADTQYF.